The clone carrying this TCR beta chain was detected a few times. Its target is unknown. The study separated CD4+ cells into CD45RA+ naive and CD45RA-negative memory subsets. Per germline, CDR1 LNHNV and CDR2 YYDKDF (reference sequence). V was pared by 4 bases and J by 8 bases, with 6 bases of the junction left unmatched. This CDR3 spans 13 amino acids. This sample stems from a study of shared clonotypes between healthy human individuals. Overall study results and limits: Non-shared clonotypes displayed generation probabilities falling below those of clonotypes present in all four donors. Naive CD4 clonotypes overlapped across a few donors at approximately 4.5%. In the sorted subsets, rarefaction showed sequencing was incomplete despite large depth.

Here immunoSEQ multiplex PCR was the method, and the copy in TCRdb shows in-frame clones only, minus some. The sample consists of some 680,000 clones, about 80% of them appearing once. The sequenced sample was memory CD4+ T cells sorted from blood. The subset was: CD45RA-negative fraction. This clonotype was obtained from a woman in her 30s in good health. The chain employs TRBV15 and TRBJ1-2, with 8 bases identical to TRBD1. The CDR3 DNA sequence: TGTGCCACCAGCAAAGGACAGGGAGAAGGCTACACCTTC. This translates into CATSKGQGEGYTF.